These 18 T cell receptor beta chains originate from one sample sequenced in a study of metastatic and nonmetastatic thyroid tumors. Each patient came to thyroid surgery without any prior treatment (of any kind). TCRdb ran MiXCR on the PCR reads. Of some 35,000 clones listed, over 25% are singletons. The specimen sequenced was blood. These receptor sequences come from a female donor with papillary thyroid cancer or a benign thyroid nodule (not recorded which). Some clones in this sample may be carry-over from other donors' samples.

The J gene is TRBJ1-1, the V gene TRBV19; TRBD1 might be the D (5 bases). Between the trimmed V and J ends, which lost 3 bases and 5 bases, there was a span of 13 bases. The CDR3 has 14 residues. The germline CDR1 and CDR2 sequences are LNHDA and SQIVND (reference sequence). The CDR3 sequence: CASSILGRGTEAFF. DNA for the CDR3: TGTGCCAGTAGTATCTTGGGGCGCGGGACTGAAGCTTTCTTT.

At least ten counts were recorded for this clone. The V call is TRBV27, the J call TRBJ2-5; TRBD2 aligns across 9 bases. Looked up from germline, CDR1 is MNHEY and CDR2 is SMNVEV (reference sequence). V shed 2 bases and J 4 bases; nucleotides not matched to a gene: 11. The CDR3 is made up of 17 amino acids. This CDR3 reads CASSLTASGVRGETQYF. The CDR3 nucleotides read TGTGCCAGCAGTTTAACGGCTAGCGGGGTACGCGGAGAGACCCAGTACTTC.

The chain combines TRBV20-1 with TRBJ2-5, with a possible D match to TRBD1 (7 bases). The ends were cut back, 0 bases at V and 4 bases at J, with 18 bases in the middle. The CDR3 has 16 amino acids. Germline V CDR1 and CDR2: DFQATT, SNEGSKA (reference sequence). CDR3: CSARDSLAGGGETQYF. CDR3 bases: TGCAGTGCTAGAGATTCCTTGGCAGGGGGAGGAGAGACCCAGTACTTC.

This clone was observed at least ten times. Being one base from a much bigger clone, this may be a read error. V gene TRBV6-1 combines with J gene TRBJ1-6, with unresolved D. Germline lookup yields CDR1 MNHNS and CDR2 SASEGT. The CDR3 runs to 14 residues. Trimming shortened V by 2 bases and J by 9 bases, and 11 bases separated the two germline ends. The CDR3 region is CASSEQEFGSPLHF. The CDR3 DNA reads as TGTGCCAGCAGTGAACAAGAGTTCGGTTCACCCCTCCACTTT.

Only one count was recorded for this clone. J is TRBJ2-5 and V is TRBV11-2, with D possibly TRBD2 on 5 matching bases. This CDR3 comprises 19 residues. Per germline, CDR1 SGHAT and CDR2 FQNNGV. V lost 1 base to trimming and J lost 2 bases, with 23 bases between them. CDR3 nucleotide sequence: TGTGCCAGCAGCTTAGGGGAGATCGGGTTAGCGAGAGTTCAAGAGACCCAGTACTTC. Its protein product is CASSLGEIGLARVQETQYF.

The J gene is TRBJ2-1, the V gene TRBV20-1, with 8 bases lining up with TRBD2. This CDR3 spans 12 amino acids. The trim removed 6 bases at V and 6 bases at J, leaving 4 bases unmatched. Per germline, CDR1 DFQATT and CDR2 SNEGSKA (reference sequence). The CDR3 DNA reads as TGCAGTGCCCCCGGGACTAGCAATGAGCAGTTCTTC. Translating gives CSAPGTSNEQFF.

This clone was recorded many times. The chain combines TRBV18 with TRBJ1-2; D not resolved. The CDR3 sequence is 15 residues long. V was trimmed by 3 bases and J by 1 base, leaving 12 bases between them. Looked up from germline, CDR1 is KGHSH and CDR2 is LQKENI. For the CDR3, the DNA is TGTGCCAGCTCACCCCTGGACGCATTTAACTATGGCTACACCTTC. Its translation is CASSPLDAFNYGYTF.

There are a few counts of this clone. The V call is TRBV27, the J call TRBJ2-3; 9 bases are shared with TRBD2. With V trimmed by 6 bases and J by 4 bases, 14 bases remained unmatched. CDR1 and CDR2 (germline): MNHEY, SMNVEV (reference sequence). This CDR3 is built from 17 residues. The CDR3 is CASSRIGAGGRADTQYF. CDR3 coding DNA: TGTGCCAGCAGCCGCATCGGGGCGGGGGGGCGCGCAGATACGCAGTATTTT.

The CDR3 nucleotides read TGTGCCAGCAGCCATCGACAGAGAAGGTCTGGGGCCAACACTGAAGCTTTCTTT. Its protein is CASSHRQRRSGANTEAFF. The genes are TRBV3-1 and TRBJ1-1; weak D call: TRBD1 (5 bases). Germline V gene data show CDR1 as LGHDT and CDR2 as YNNKEL (reference sequence). The CDR3 contains 18 residues. Trimming took 3 bases from V and 2 from J, leaving 22 bases between them.

The chain employs TRBV6-2 or TRBV6-3 and TRBJ2-2; 10 positions match TRBD2. The CDR3 covers 15 residues. Germline V gene data show CDR1 as MNHEY and CDR2 as SVGEGT. J was trimmed by 5 bases and V by 2 bases; bases with no gene match: 2. CDR3 sequence: CASSYKLAGTGELFF. The CDR3 bases are TGTGCCAGCAGTTACAAACTAGCGGGGACCGGGGAGCTGTTTTTT.

This chain joins TRBV2 and TRBJ2-2, with 12 bases matching TRBD2. Germline CDR1 reads SNHLY; CDR2 reads FYNNEI. Trimming cost V 5 bases and J 4 bases; bases outside gene matches: 5. The CDR3 sequence is 16 residues long. CDR3 nucleotide sequence: TGTGCCAGCAGTTACTCTAGCGGGAGGGTCACCGGGGAGCTGTTTTTT. It encodes CASSYSSGRVTGELFF.

With regard to this clone: Mismatch with germline at one junction end may stem from a read error. The chain uses TRBV5-1 and TRBJ1-5; D is uncertain. The CDR3 extends over 15 amino acids. Looked up from germline, CDR1 is SGHRS and CDR2 is YFSETQ. The chain's CDR3 is CGSSLGSDTNHPQHF. The DNA for the CDR3 is TGCGGCAGCAGCTTGGGGAGCGATACCAATCACCCCCAGCATTTT.

This clone was observed at least ten times. The chain uses TRBV15 and TRBJ2-7; 7 bases match TRBD1. V lost 1 base, J lost 4 bases, and 7 bases stayed unmatched. There are 15 residues in the CDR3. The germline V gene encodes CDR1 LNHNV and CDR2 YYDKDF (reference sequence). In nucleotides, the CDR3 is TGTGCCACCAGCAGAGGACCGACAGGGAAATACGAGCAGTACTTC. Encoded protein: CATSRGPTGKYEQYF.

Sample share makes this clone medium-sized. The DNA for the CDR3 is TGCGCCAGCGGTGAATTTCCGGGACAGGGCTACGAGCAGTACTTC. It encodes CASGEFPGQGYEQYF. The V call is TRBV5-1, the J call TRBJ2-7; the match to TRBD1 covers 9 bases. Germline values: CDR1 SGHRS, CDR2 YFSETQ. The CDR3 totals 15 residues. J was trimmed by 3 bases and V by 7 bases; bases with no gene match: 11.

In the case of this clone: At one end, the junction sequence differs from germline, possibly due to a read error. The rearrangement joins TRBV7-6 to TRBJ2-2; D might be TRBD2 (6 bases). Germline lookup yields CDR1 SGHVS and CDR2 FNYEAQ. The CDR3 contains 14 residues. This CDR3 reads CDSSARTIGGELFF. The CDR3, as DNA: TGTGACAGCAGCGCCCGGACTATCGGCGGGGAGCTGTTTTTT.

With respect to this clone: One end of the junction is discordant with germline, which a read error may explain. The chain uses TRBV6-5 and TRBJ2-7; a weak D match, TRBD2 (5 bases). CDR3 length: 13 amino acids. Germline V gives CDR1 MNHEY, CDR2 SVGAGI. The CDR3 protein is CPSSYQTGLEQYF. The CDR3 nucleotides read TGTCCCAGCAGTTACCAGACGGGGTTGGAGCAGTACTTC.

The J gene is TRBJ2-6, the V gene TRBV6-1; D gene unclear. CDR3 length: 15 residues. The germline V gene encodes CDR1 MNHNS and CDR2 SASEGT. V was shortened by 6 bases and J by 0 bases, with 9 bases between the two germline ends. The CDR3 region is CASSSAPSGANVLTF. CDR3 coding DNA: TGTGCCAGCAGCTCTGCTCCCTCTGGGGCCAACGTCCTGACTTTC.

The chain joins TRBV5-1 to TRBJ2-3; possible D gene TRBD1, 5 bases. The CDR3 is made up of 15 amino acids. Trimming took off 4 bases at V and 2 bases at J, with 14 bases between the two ends. CDR1 is SGHRS, CDR2 YFSETQ, per germline. The CDR3, as DNA: TGCGCCAGCAGCCCTTCGACAGTACCCACAGATACGCAGTATTTT. Translated, it gives CASSPSTVPTDTQYF. Based on the CDR3 plus reference TRBV5-1 and TRBJ2-3, the full variable domain is KAGVTQTPRYLIKTRGQQVTLSCSPISGHRSVSWYQQTPGQGLQFLFEYFSETQRNKGNFPGRFSGRQFSNSRSEMNVSTLELGDSALYLCASSPSTVPTDTQYFGPGTRLTVL.